The text below deals with one T cell receptor (beta chain). Its antigen is not known. The treatment denotes: oral pan-JAK inhibitor, 5-10 mg twice daily. The sequencing template was cDNA reverse transcribed from extracted RNA. Generated by immunoSEQ multiplex PCR, the TCRdb table keeps only in-frame clones and is missing some. The data show roughly 280,000 clones, 60% seen once. The data were taken from a study of CD8+ T cells in alopecia areata. Study context: Affected scalp percentage gauged treated patients' severity.

This CDR3 comprises 16 residues. Between the trimmed V and J ends, which lost 5 bases and 1 base, there was a span of 18 bases. Germline CDR1 SGHAT, CDR2 FQNNGV. Study results and limitations: Normal skin contains resident alphabeta T cells, and these are also sequenced in scalp samples.

J is TRBJ2-7 and V is TRBV11-2; D is possibly TRBD1 (6 bases). The clonotype was recovered from a human donor with alopecia areata. The material sequenced was CD4+ T cells sorted from blood, taken at week 52, from a patient treated with tofacitinib. The CDR3 is CASSPWGQFRSYEQYF. In DNA form, the CDR3 reads TGTGCCAGCAGCCCCTGGGGGCAGTTCCGTTCCTACGAGCAGTACTTC.